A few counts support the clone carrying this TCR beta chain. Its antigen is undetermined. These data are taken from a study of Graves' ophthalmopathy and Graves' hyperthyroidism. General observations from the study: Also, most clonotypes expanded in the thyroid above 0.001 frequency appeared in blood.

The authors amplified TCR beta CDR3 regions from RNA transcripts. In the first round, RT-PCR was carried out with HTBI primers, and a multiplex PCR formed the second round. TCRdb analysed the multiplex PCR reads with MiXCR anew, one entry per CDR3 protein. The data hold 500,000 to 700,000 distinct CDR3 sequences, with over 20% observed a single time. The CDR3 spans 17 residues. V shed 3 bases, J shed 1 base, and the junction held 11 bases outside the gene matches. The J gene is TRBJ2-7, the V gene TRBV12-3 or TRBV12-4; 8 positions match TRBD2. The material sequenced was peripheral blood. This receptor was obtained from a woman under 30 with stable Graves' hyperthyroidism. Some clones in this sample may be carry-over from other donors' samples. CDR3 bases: TGTGCCAGCAGTTTTTCCCGCGGGGGGACATCATCCTACGAGCAGTACTTC. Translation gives CASSFSRGGTSSYEQYF.